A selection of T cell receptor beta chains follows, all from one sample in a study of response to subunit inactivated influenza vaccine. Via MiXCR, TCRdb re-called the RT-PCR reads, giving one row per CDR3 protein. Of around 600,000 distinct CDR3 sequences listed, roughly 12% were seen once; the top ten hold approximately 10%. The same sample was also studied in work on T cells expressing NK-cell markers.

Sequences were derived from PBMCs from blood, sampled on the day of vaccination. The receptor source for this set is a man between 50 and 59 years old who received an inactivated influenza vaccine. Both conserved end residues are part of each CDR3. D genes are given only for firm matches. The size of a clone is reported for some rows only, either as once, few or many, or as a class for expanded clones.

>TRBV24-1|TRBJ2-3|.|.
CATSEPRRYSTDTQYF
TGTGCCACCAGTGAACCCCGACGGTATAGCACAGATACGCAGTATTTT
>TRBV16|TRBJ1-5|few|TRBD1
CASSQIAGGLIQPQHF
TGTGCCAGCAGCCAAATCGCAGGGGGCTTGATTCAGCCCCAGCATTTT
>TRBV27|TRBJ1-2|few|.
CASRPHLPGGYTF
TGTGCCAGCAGACCTCATTTACCCGGTGGCTACACCTTC
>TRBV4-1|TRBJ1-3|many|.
CASSLDSNSGNTIYF
TGCGCCAGCAGCCTGGACAGTAACTCTGGAAACACCATATATTTT
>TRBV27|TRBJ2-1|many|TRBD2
CASGQLAGVGNDNEQFF
TGTGCCAGCGGCCAACTAGCGGGAGTAGGTAACGACAATGAGCAGTTCTTC
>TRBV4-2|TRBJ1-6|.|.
CASSQNRRTNSPLHF
TGTGCCAGCAGCCAAAACAGGAGAACAAATTCACCCCTCCACTTT
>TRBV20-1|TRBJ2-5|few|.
CSAIFEKTQYF
TGCAGTGCCATTTTTGAGAAGACCCAGTACTTC
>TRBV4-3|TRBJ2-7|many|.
CASSQDYESEQYF
TGCGCCAGCAGCCAAGATTACGAGTCCGAGCAGTACTTC
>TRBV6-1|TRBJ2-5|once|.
CASSEAGLGVEAQYF
TGTGCCAGCAGTGAAGCGGGGCTAGGGGTAGAGGCCCAGTACTTC
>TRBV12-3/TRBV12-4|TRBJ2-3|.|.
CASSRLLQLTDTQYF
TGTGCCAGCAGTCGACTACTACAGCTCACAGATACGCAGTATTTT
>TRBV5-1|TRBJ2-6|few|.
CASSLQRSGANVLTF
TGCGCCAGCAGCTTGCAGCGCTCTGGGGCCAACGTCCTGACTTTC
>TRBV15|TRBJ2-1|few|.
CATSTPSRSSYNEQFF
TGTGCCACCAGCACACCCTCCCGGAGCTCCTACAATGAGCAGTTCTTC
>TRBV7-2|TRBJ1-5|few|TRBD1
CASSLEQGYNQPQHF
TGTGCCAGCAGCTTAGAACAGGGGTACAATCAGCCCCAGCATTTT
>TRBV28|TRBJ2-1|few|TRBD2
CASRPSGRNNEQFF
TGTGCCAGCAGACCTAGCGGGAGGAACAATGAGCAGTTCTTC
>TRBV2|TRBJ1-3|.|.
CASSIQQGSGNTIYF
TGTGCCAGCAGTATCCAACAGGGCTCTGGAAACACCATATATTTT
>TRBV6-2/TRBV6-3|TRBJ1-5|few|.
CASKSVSVSRDQPQHF
TGTGCCAGCAAATCGGTCTCAGTTTCACGGGATCAGCCCCAGCATTTT
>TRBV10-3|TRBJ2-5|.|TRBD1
CAISGTGHETQYF
TGTGCCATCAGCGGGACAGGGCATGAGACCCAGTACTTC
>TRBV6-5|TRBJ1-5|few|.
CASSYGQLNSNQPQHF
TGTGCCAGCAGTTACGGACAGTTGAATAGCAATCAGCCCCAGCATTTT
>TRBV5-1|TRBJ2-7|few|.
CASSLVVSGPYEQYF
TGCGCCAGCAGCTTGGTGGTTTCGGGGCCCTACGAGCAGTACTTC
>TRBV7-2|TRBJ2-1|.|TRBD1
CASSITGTAYNEQFF
TGTGCCAGCAGCATTACCGGGACAGCATACAATGAGCAGTTCTTC
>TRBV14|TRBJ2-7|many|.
CASSQGASYEQYF
TGTGCCAGCAGCCAAGGGGCCAGCTACGAGCAGTACTTC
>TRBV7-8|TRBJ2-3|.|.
CASSLPPGPTDTQYF
TGTGCCAGCAGCTTACCGCCAGGCCCCACAGATACGCAGTATTTT
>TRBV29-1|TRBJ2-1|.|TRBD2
CSVGTSGRYNEQFF
TGCAGCGTCGGGACTAGCGGGAGATACAATGAGCAGTTCTTC
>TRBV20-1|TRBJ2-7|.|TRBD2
CSARSSSGKSYEQYF
TGCAGTGCTAGATCCTCTAGCGGGAAGTCCTACGAGCAGTACTTC
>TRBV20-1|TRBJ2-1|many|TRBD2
CSARTIAGGTYNEQFF
TGCAGTGCTAGAACTATAGCGGGGGGGACGTACAATGAGCAGTTCTTC
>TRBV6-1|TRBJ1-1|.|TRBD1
CASSEADRSGAFF
TGTGCCAGCAGTGAAGCGGACAGGTCGGGAGCTTTCTTT
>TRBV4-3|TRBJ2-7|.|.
CASSRKDGYEQYF
TGCGCCAGCAGCCGGAAGGACGGATACGAGCAGTACTTC
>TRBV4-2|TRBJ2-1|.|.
CASSLPGSGSSWNEQFF
TGTGCCAGCAGCCTACCCGGCAGCGGATCTTCATGGAATGAGCAGTTCTTC
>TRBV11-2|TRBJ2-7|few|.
CASSLLQGFTYEQYF
TGTGCCAGCAGCTTGTTACAGGGATTCACCTACGAGCAGTACTTC
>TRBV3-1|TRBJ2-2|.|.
CASSQAYGKNTGELFF
TGTGCCAGCAGCCAAGCTTACGGGAAAAACACCGGGGAGCTGTTTTTT
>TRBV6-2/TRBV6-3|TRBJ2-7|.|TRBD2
CASSYGSGSYEQYF
TGTGCCAGCAGTTATGGTAGCGGGAGCTACGAGCAGTACTTC
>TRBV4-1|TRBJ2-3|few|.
CASSQVDRGATTDTQYF
TGCGCCAGCAGCCAAGTAGACCGGGGGGCCACCACAGATACGCAGTATTTT
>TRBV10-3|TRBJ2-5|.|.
CAISLDNGGTQYF
TGTGCCATCAGTCTGGACAACGGGGGGACCCAGTACTTC
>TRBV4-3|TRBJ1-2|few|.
CASSQDTKHRPGYTF
TGCGCCAGCAGCCAAGATACGAAGCACAGACCTGGCTACACCTTC
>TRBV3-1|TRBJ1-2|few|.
CASSQGTPPFYGYTF
TGTGCCAGCAGCCAAGGGACACCCCCCTTCTATGGCTACACCTTC
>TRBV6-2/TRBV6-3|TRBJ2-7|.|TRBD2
CASSYAPGTSGRRNEQYF
TGTGCCAGCAGTTACGCCCCGGGGACTAGCGGGAGGAGAAACGAGCAGTACTTC
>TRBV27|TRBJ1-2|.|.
CAGSLSVREYDGYTF
TGTGCCGGCAGTTTATCGGTCAGGGAGTACGATGGCTACACCTTC
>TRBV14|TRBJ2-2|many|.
CASSLYRNTGELFF
TGTGCCAGCAGCCTGTACAGGAACACCGGGGAGCTGTTTTTT
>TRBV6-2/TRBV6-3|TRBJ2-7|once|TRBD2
CASSYRGTSGSSGSSYEQYF
TGTGCCAGCAGTTACCGAGGGACTAGCGGGAGTTCGGGCAGCTCCTACGAGCAGTACTTC
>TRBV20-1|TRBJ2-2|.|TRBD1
CSARDSFFTGELFF
TGCAGTGCAAGGGACAGCTTCTTCACCGGGGAGCTGTTTTTT
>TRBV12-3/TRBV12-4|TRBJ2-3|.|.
CASRKGDTQYF
TGTGCCAGCAGAAAGGGCGATACGCAGTATTTT
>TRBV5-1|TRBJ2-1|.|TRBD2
CASSPLAGGDNEQFF
TGCGCCAGCAGCCCGCTAGCGGGGGGGGACAATGAGCAGTTCTTC
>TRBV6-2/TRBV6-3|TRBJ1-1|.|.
CASTFGNTEAFF
TGTGCCAGCACGTTCGGGAACACTGAAGCTTTCTTT
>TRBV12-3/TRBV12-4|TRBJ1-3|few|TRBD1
CATDRAPSSGNTIYF
TGTGCCACCGACAGGGCCCCCAGCTCTGGAAACACCATATATTTT
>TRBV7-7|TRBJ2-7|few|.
CASSLKRTASSYEQYF
TGTGCTAGCAGCCTGAAACGGACAGCGAGCTCCTACGAGCAGTACTTC
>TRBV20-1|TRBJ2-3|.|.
CSADGVRADTQYF
TGCAGTGCTGACGGGGTTCGGGCAGATACGCAGTATTTT
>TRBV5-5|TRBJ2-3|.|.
CASTPGQAADTQYF
TGTGCCAGCACCCCGGGTCAAGCCGCGGATACGCAGTATTTT
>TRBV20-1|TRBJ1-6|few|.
CSATMGRTDSPLHF
TGCAGTGCTACCATGGGTCGGACGGATTCACCCCTCCACTTT
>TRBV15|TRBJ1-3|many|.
CATSRGGGPSSGNTIYF
TGTGCCACCAGCAGAGGGGGAGGGCCCTCCTCTGGAAACACCATATATTTT